This T cell receptor (beta chain) was profiled in a study of T cell repertoires in aging, cancer and after chemotherapy. The template was genomic DNA from peripheral blood, not RNA. CDR1 and CDR2 (germline): DFQATT, SNEGSKA (reference sequence). This CDR3 contains 13 residues. V lost 3 bases, J lost 2 bases, and 11 bases lay in between. This clonotype was recorded a few times. Its antigen is still unknown. Study-level results: Untreated cancer patients had significantly lower blood TCR diversity than age-matched healthy donors. In cancer patients, declining TCR diversity with age involved lost richness and lost evenness.

A mixed TRB-A/B primer pool amplified rearranged TRB by multiplex touch-down PCR. TCRdb independently ran MiXCR on the multiplex PCR reads; one entry per CDR3 protein. This sample has thousands of distinct CDR3 sequences, with roughly 51% found just once. Material for sequencing was blood. The chain links TRBV20-1 to TRBJ2-7; perhaps D is TRBD1 or TRBD2 (5 bases each). The TCR comes from a human donor with a solid tumor. CDR3 DNA: TGCAGTGCTAGCGCAGGGACCCCCTACGAGCAGTACTTC. The encoded protein is CSASAGTPYEQYF.